This section outlines one TCR beta chain sequence together with its context. Using immunoSEQ multiplex PCR, the repertoire was profiled, and TCRdb retains in-frame clones only, with some absent. The table lists approximately 150,000 clones, roughly 88% of them singletons. This sample was taken from a study of blood T cell repertoires in COVID-19. V gave up 6 bases and J gave up 2 bases; unmatched junction bases: 4. CDR3 length equals 13 residues. The receptor was derived from a man aged 45-60 years who had recovered from COVID-19. The rearrangement joins TRBV12-3 or TRBV12-4 to TRBJ2-7; 7 bases agree with TRBD1. Sequenced input: PBMCs or T cells enriched from blood (not recorded which). The CDR3 DNA reads as TGTGCCAGCAGACTTACAGGGGCCTACGAGCAGTACTTC. Translation gives CASRLTGAYEQYF.